A selection of T cell receptor beta chains follows, all from one sample in a study of blood T cell repertoires in COVID-19. The repertoire was sequenced with immunoSEQ multiplex PCR; TCRdb's copy has only in-frame clones and lacks some. The top ten hold under 5.5% of the sample, which has some 200,000 clones, about nine tenths seen once. What was sequenced was peripheral blood. The receptors shown here come from a woman between 40 and 50 years old with acute or convalescent COVID-19. Each CDR3 is given with its conserved first and last residue. The order of the fields is J gene, V gene, clone size, CDR3 length, D gene, CDR3 protein, CDR3 DNA. A D gene is named only where the DNA matches it firmly. Part of the rows lack a size; the others show once, few, many or a class for expanded clones.

>TRBJ2-1|TRBV19|-|16|TRBD2
CASSSGLAGWGGEQFF
TGTGCCAGTAGTTCGGGACTAGCGGGCTGGGGGGGTGAGCAGTTCTTC
>TRBJ2-3|TRBV4-2|-|13|-
CASSRTGGDTQYF
TGTGCCAGCAGCCGGACTGGCGGTGATACGCAGTATTTT
>TRBJ1-5|TRBV5-6|-|14|-
CASSLRQGGQPQHF
TGTGCCAGCAGCTTGCGGCAGGGAGGTCAGCCCCAGCATTTT
>TRBJ1-6|TRBV27|-|17|TRBD1
CASSLPTGGSYNSPLHF
TGTGCCAGCAGTTTACCAACAGGGGGCTCCTATAATTCACCCCTCCACTTT
>TRBJ1-5|TRBV11-1|-|16|-
CASSLAGQNSNQPQHF
TGTGCCAGCAGCTTAGCTGGACAGAATAGCAATCAGCCCCAGCATTTT
>TRBJ2-5|TRBV5-4|-|17|TRBD1
CASSLTGQGTLGETQYF
TGTGCCAGCAGCTTGACGGGACAGGGTACTCTCGGAGAGACCCAGTACTTC
>TRBJ2-1|TRBV24-1|-|15|TRBD2
CATSDAGEKYNEQFF
TGTGCCACCAGTGATGCGGGGGAGAAATACAATGAGCAGTTCTTC
>TRBJ2-3|TRBV7-2|few|13|-
CASSLGHTDTQYF
TGTGCCAGCAGCTTAGGACACACAGATACGCAGTATTTT
>TRBJ2-2|TRBV7-9|few|15|-
CASSSTDTNTGELFF
TGTGCCAGCAGCTCAACCGACACGAACACCGGGGAGCTGTTTTTT
>TRBJ2-6|TRBV5-1|-|19|TRBD2
CASSPRGSGGPAGANVLTF
TGCGCCAGCAGCCCGCGGGGGTCGGGGGGGCCGGCTGGGGCCAACGTCCTGACTTTC
>TRBJ2-2|TRBV5-1|-|15|-
CASSLAGVNTGELFF
TGCGCCAGCAGCTTAGCGGGCGTGAACACCGGGGAGCTGTTTTTT
>TRBJ2-3|TRBV27|once|15|-
CASTLGTFPTDTQYF
TGTGCCAGCACACTCGGGACATTCCCCACAGATACGCAGTATTTT
>TRBJ1-2|TRBV12-3/TRBV12-4|-|12|-
CASSLYGYGYTF
TGTGCCAGCAGTTTATACGGTTATGGCTACACCTTC
>TRBJ2-1|TRBV3-1/TRBV3-2|-|16|TRBD2
CASSQDGRGWSNEQFF
TGTGCCAGCAGCCAAGATGGGCGGGGGTGGAGCAATGAGCAGTTCTTC
>TRBJ1-2|TRBV24-1|-|16|TRBD1
CATSDQHGQGSYGYTF
TGTGCCACCAGTGACCAGCACGGACAGGGGTCCTATGGCTACACCTTC
>TRBJ2-1|TRBV9|once|15|TRBD1
CASSPTGVAYNEQFF
TGTGCCAGCAGCCCGACAGGGGTCGCCTACAATGAGCAGTTCTTC
>TRBJ1-1|TRBV6-5|-|14|TRBD1
CASGLDRPNTEAFF
TGTGCCAGCGGATTGGACAGGCCGAACACTGAAGCTTTCTTT
>TRBJ1-5|TRBV29-1|-|14|-
CSVDRGGFSQPQHF
TGCAGCGTTGATCGGGGAGGATTCAGTCAGCCCCAGCATTTT
>TRBJ1-5|TRBV4-1|-|15|-
CASSARLTFIQPQHF
TGCGCCAGCAGCGCACGACTCACGTTCATACAGCCCCAGCATTTT
>TRBJ1-2|TRBV6-6|-|13|-
CASSYLQGYGYTF
TGTGCCAGCAGTTACCTCCAGGGCTATGGCTACACCTTC